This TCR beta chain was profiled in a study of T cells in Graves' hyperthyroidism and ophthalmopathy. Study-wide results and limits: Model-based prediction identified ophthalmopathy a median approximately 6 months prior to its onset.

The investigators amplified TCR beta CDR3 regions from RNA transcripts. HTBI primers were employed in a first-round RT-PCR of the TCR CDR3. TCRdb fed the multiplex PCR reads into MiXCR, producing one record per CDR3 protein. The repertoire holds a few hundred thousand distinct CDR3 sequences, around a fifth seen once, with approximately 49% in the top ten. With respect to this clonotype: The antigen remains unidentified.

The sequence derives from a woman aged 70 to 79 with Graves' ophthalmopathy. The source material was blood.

CDR3 DNA sequence: TGTGCCACCAGCAGAGATATCCCCCAGGGGCCACAAGAGACCCAGTACTTC. Protein: CATSRDIPQGPQETQYF. The V call is TRBV15, the J call TRBJ2-5; a weak D match, TRBD1 (6 bases). Per germline, CDR1 LNHNV and CDR2 YYDKDF (reference sequence). Trimming removed 0 bases from V and 2 bases from J, with 16 bases in between. This CDR3 comprises 17 residues.